These 17 T cell receptor beta chains originate from one sample sequenced in a study of blood T cells in healthy people across ages. Together with a sample-barcoded 5' primer, a J-beta primer mix was included in a second PCR lasting roughly 6 to 12 cycles. TCRdb reprocessed the 5' RACE reads via MiXCR and lists one record per CDR3 protein. The sample records about 630,000 distinct CDR3 sequences, roughly 20% being singletons. The sample comprised blood. These receptors were collected from a man aged 65 to 79 in good health.

The chain joins TRBV5-8 to TRBJ2-3, with D possibly being TRBD2 (6 bases). The CDR3 is 14 amino acids. Trimming removed 6 bases from V and 1 base from J, with 12 bases in between. Germline V lookup: CDR1 SGHTS, CDR2 YDEGEE. The CDR3 nucleotides read TGTGCCAGCATCCTATCTAGCGGCACAGATACGCAGTATTTT. Translated: CASILSSGTDTQYF.

Points on this clonotype: A much larger clone lies one base from this, so it may be a read error. The genes are TRBV12-3 or TRBV12-4 and TRBJ2-5, with 14 bases identical to TRBD2. Germline trimming cut 6 bases from V and 7 bases from J; bases unmatched to any gene: 10. The CDR3 totals 16 residues. The CDR3 nucleotides read TGTGCCAGCAGACCTAGTGGGACTAGCGGGAGTGCGACCCAGTACTTC. Protein: CASRPSGTSGSATQYF.

The V and J genes are TRBV4-1 and TRBJ1-5, with 8 bases matching TRBD1. The CDR3 is 17 residues long. The V gene end was trimmed by 4 bases and the J gene end by 4 bases; junction bases not matched to a gene: 12. Germline V gene lookup returns CDR1 MGHRA and CDR2 YSYEKL. The CDR3 coding sequence is TGCGCCAGCAGCCCCGCGCCGGGACAGGATACGAATCAGCCCCAGCATTTT. As protein: CASSPAPGQDTNQPQHF.

This clonotype was found once. V is TRBV29-1 and J is TRBJ2-7, with 10 positions matching TRBD1. In germline, CDR1 is SQVTM, CDR2 ANQGSEA. V was pared by 6 bases and J by 3 bases, with 8 bases of the junction left unmatched. This CDR3 is 14 amino acids long. Here the CDR3 reads CSVGRDRGSYEQYF. CDR3 nucleotide sequence: TGCAGCGTGGGACGGGACAGGGGAAGCTACGAGCAGTACTTC.

The CDR3 here is CASSLVLSGANVLTF. Written as DNA, the CDR3 is TGTGCCAGCAGCTTAGTCCTCTCTGGGGCCAACGTCCTGACTTTC. This chain links TRBV7-9 with TRBJ2-6; D remains ambiguous. V gave up 1 base and J gave up 0 bases, with 4 bases separating them. The CDR3 runs to 15 residues. The germline CDR1 and CDR2 sequences are SEHNR and FQNEAQ (reference sequence).

The V call is TRBV5-5, the J call TRBJ2-3; 7 nucleotides line up with TRBD1. This CDR3 is 18 amino acids long. V shed 1 base, J shed 3 bases, and the junction held 14 bases outside the gene matches. Germline CDR1 SGHKS, CDR2 YYEKEE (reference sequence). CDR3 sequence reads: CASSLSLPAQGKTDTQYF. The CDR3 coding sequence is TGTGCCAGCAGCTTGTCGCTGCCGGCACAGGGGAAAACAGATACGCAGTATTTT.

This chain links TRBV11-2 with TRBJ1-4; 11 bases are shared with TRBD1. The ends lost 1 base at V and 1 base at J; junction bases unmatched: 5. CDR1 and CDR2 from the germline V gene are SGHAT and FQNNGV. This CDR3 has 18 residues. The CDR3 spells CASSLGTGGRRTNEKLFF. Here the CDR3 DNA reads TGTGCCAGCAGCTTAGGGACAGGGGGCCGGAGAACTAATGAAAAACTGTTTTTT.

This clonotype has a handful of counts. V gene TRBV20-1 combines with J gene TRBJ2-5; no clear D gene. The J call may be incorrect, as the DNA end agrees better with TRBJ2-7. The CDR3 runs to 11 residues. The germline gives CDR1 DFQATT, CDR2 SNEGSKA (reference sequence). Here the CDR3 DNA reads TGCAGTGCGTCAGTGATTTACGAGCAGTACTTC. This sequence encodes CSASVIYEQYF.

This clonotype was counted a single time. The chain combines TRBV28 with TRBJ2-2; 8 bases line up with TRBD2. The V gene end was trimmed by 5 bases and the J gene end by 4 bases; junction bases not matched to a gene: 6. CDR3 length: 15 amino acids. The germline gives CDR1 MDHEN, CDR2 SYDVKM. The CDR3 region has the DNA TGTGCCAGCAGTGGAAGCGGGAGAGCCACCGGGGAGCTGTTTTTT. Its protein is CASSGSGRATGELFF.

V usage is TRBV20-1 and J usage is TRBJ2-1, with 9 bases aligning to TRBD1. The CDR3 length is 13 residues. Germline trimming cut 7 bases from V and 5 bases from J; bases unmatched to any gene: 6. The V gene's germline CDR1 is DFQATT and CDR2 SNEGSKA (reference sequence). The CDR3 bases are TGCAGTGGACGGGACAGGGCGCACAATGAGCAGTTCTTC. Protein: CSGRDRAHNEQFF.

The chain uses TRBV12-3 or TRBV12-4 and TRBJ2-7; D uncertain. Trimming pared 5 bases from V and 5 bases from J, leaving 13 bases between. The CDR3 contains 13 residues. The CDR3 DNA sequence: TGTGCCAGCAGTCTCCTCCATGGAGACGAGCAGTACTTC. Amino acid sequence: CASSLLHGDEQYF.

The chain combines TRBV7-8 with TRBJ2-5; D possibly corresponds to TRBD2 (6 bases). The closer fit of TRBJ2-1 to the DNA end suggests the J call may be wrong. The CDR3 runs 15 residues. Germline CDR1 SGHVS, CDR2 FQNEAQ. The CDR3 loop reads CASSPEWGVLNEQFF. The DNA of the CDR3 is TGTGCCAGCAGCCCCGAGTGGGGGGTACTCAATGAGCAGTTCTTC.

The table lists this clonotype with a few counts. The gene calls are TRBV6-2 or TRBV6-3 and TRBJ1-6, with unresolved D. Trimming removed 6 bases at V and 4 bases at J, with 16 bases between. The CDR3 runs to 16 residues. Per the germline V gene, CDR1 is MNHEY and CDR2 is SVGEGT. The CDR3 here is CASRRRTAPYNSPLHF. Here the CDR3 DNA reads TGTGCCAGCAGACGTAGAACGGCTCCTTATAATTCACCCCTCCACTTT.

This clonotype has more than one count but fewer than ten. The chain is built from TRBV12-3 or TRBV12-4 and TRBJ2-5; no firm D call. The better agreement between TRBJ2-7 and the DNA end casts doubt on the J call. The CDR3 sequence is 12 residues long. This chain's CDR3 is CASSSVAYEQYF. The DNA of the CDR3 is TGTGCCAGCAGTTCGGTCGCCTACGAGCAGTACTTC.

This clonotype was counted only a few times. The germline gene is not matched at one end of the junction; a read error may be the cause. The chain joins TRBV7-2 to TRBJ2-1; tentatively, D is TRBD2 (6 bases). CDR3 size: 15 residues. Germline CDR1 and CDR2: SGHTA and FQGNSA. CDR3 in DNA: TGTGACAGCAGCTCCTCCTGGGACTTATACAATGAGCAGTTCTTC. Protein product: CDSSSSWDLYNEQFF. The variable domain in full, with the rest retrieved from reference TRBV7-2 and TRBJ2-1, is GAGVSQSPSNKVTEKGKDVELRCDPISGHTALYWYRQSLGQGLEFLIYFQGNSAPDKSGLPSDRFSAERTGGSVSTLTIQRTQQEDSAVYLCDSSSSWDLYNEQFFGPGTRLTVL.

As to this clonotype: This likely comes from a read error, as the CDR3 has no conserved phenylalanine or tryptophan at its end. The rearrangement joins TRBV7-2 to TRBJ2-7; 10 bases line up with TRBD2. This CDR3 is 15 amino acids long. V lost 5 bases to trimming and J lost 5 bases; unmatched junction nucleotides: 9. Germline CDR1 and CDR2: SGHTA and FQGNSA. This CDR3 is CASSPTSGNSNEQYL. As DNA, the CDR3 is TGTGCCAGCAGCCCTACTAGCGGGAATAGTAACGAGCAGTACCTC.

In this sample, this clonotype turned up a few times. The rearrangement links TRBV2 to TRBJ1-4, with 7 bases that match TRBD1. In germline, CDR1 is SNHLY, CDR2 FYNNEI. There are 14 residues in the CDR3. J gave up 7 bases and V 6 bases, and 8 bases lay outside the gene matches. CDR3 amino acids: CASRKTGRGEKLFF. The DNA of the CDR3 is TGTGCCAGCAGGAAGACAGGGCGGGGTGAAAAACTGTTTTTT.